This T cell receptor (beta chain) was found in a study of blood T cell repertoires in COVID-19. Losses at the gene ends were 2 bases for V and 5 bases for J; bases not matched to a gene: 5. There are 14 residues in the CDR3. Germline CDR1 and CDR2: SGHRS and YFSETQ. In the original workflow: Amplification of reference gene primers was used by the study to estimate nucleated cell counts. The assay was immunoSEQ multiplex PCR, and TCRdb's table has in-frame clones only and misses some. The V and J calls and clone size come from that table; D and trimming were worked out from the DNA. Of some 150,000 clones in the sample, about 90% are singletons; the top ten hold over 9.5%.

The TCR sequence derives from a woman aged 55-69 years with COVID-19, enrolled during active disease. The genes are TRBV5-1 and TRBJ1-1, with 8 bases identical to TRBD1. Sequencing input: peripheral blood. CDR3 bases: TGCGCCAGCAGCTTCCAGGGGGCTGGGACTGAAGCTTTCTTT. Protein: CASSFQGAGTEAFF.